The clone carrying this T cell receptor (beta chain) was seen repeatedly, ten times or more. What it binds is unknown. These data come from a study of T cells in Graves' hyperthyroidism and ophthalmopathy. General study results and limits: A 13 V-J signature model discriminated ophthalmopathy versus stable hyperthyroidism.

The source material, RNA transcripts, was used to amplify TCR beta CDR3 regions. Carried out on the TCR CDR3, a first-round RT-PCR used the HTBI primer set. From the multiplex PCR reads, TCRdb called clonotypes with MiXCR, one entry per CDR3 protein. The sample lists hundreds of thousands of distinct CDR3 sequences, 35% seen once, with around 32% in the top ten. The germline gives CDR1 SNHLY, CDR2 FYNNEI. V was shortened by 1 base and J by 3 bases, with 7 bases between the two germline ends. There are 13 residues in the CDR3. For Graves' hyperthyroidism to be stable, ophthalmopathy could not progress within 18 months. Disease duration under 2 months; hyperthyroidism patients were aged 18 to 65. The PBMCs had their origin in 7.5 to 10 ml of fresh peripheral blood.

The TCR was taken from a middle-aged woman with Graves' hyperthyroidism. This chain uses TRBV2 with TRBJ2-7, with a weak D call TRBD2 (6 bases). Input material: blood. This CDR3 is CASSEEGGYEQYF. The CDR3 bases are TGTGCCAGCAGTGAAGAGGGAGGCTACGAGCAGTACTTC.